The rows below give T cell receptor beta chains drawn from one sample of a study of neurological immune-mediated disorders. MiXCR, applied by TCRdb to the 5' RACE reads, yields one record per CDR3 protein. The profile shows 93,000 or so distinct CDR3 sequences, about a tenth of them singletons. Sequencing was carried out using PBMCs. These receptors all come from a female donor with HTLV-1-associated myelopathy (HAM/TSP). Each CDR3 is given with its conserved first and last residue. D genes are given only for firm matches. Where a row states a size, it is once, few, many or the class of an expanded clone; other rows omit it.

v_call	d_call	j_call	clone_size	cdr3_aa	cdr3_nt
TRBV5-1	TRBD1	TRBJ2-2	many	CASSLGPQGDTGELFF	TGCGCCAGCAGCTTAGGGCCCCAGGGGGACACCGGGGAGCTGTTTTTT
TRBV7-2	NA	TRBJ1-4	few	CASSLQEGAEKLFF	TGTGCCAGCAGCCTCCAGGAGGGCGCTGAAAAACTGTTTTTT
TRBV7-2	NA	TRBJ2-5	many	CASSLGWQENF	TGTGCCAGCAGCTTAGGTTGGCAGGAAAACTTC
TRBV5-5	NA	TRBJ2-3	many	CASSFWALTDTQYF	TGTGCCAGCAGCTTCTGGGCCCTCACAGATACGCAGTATTTT
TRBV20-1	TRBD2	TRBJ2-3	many	CSATGLAGLSTDTQYF	TGCAGTGCTACCGGACTAGCGGGCCTGAGCACAGATACGCAGTATTTT
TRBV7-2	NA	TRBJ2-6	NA	CASMFNRVGANVLTF	TGTGCCAGCATGTTTAACAGGGTCGGGGCCAACGTCCTGACTTTC
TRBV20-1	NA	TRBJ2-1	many	CSARVSHSSYNEQFF	TGCAGTGCTAGAGTATCCCATTCCTCCTACAATGAGCAGTTCTTC
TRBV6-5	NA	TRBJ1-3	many	CATTRGSGNTIYF	TGTGCCACCACACGGGGTTCTGGAAACACCATATATTTT
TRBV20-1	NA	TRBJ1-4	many	CSGGGAKLFF	TGCAGCGGGGGCGGGGCAAAACTGTTTTTT
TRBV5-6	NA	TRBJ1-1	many	CASSVLYTEAFF	TGTGCCAGCAGCGTTCTGTACACTGAAGCTTTCTTT
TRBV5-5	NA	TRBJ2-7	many	CASSLMFMIAAGHEQYF	TGTGCCAGCAGCCTGATGTTTATGATTGCGGCGGGGCACGAGCAGTACTTC
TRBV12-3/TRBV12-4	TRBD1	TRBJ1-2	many	CASSLRQGAGGYTF	TGTGCCAGCAGTTTACGACAGGGGGCGGGGGGCTACACCTTC
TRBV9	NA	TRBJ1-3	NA	CASSAPRNTIYF	TGTGCCAGCAGCGCCCCCAGAAACACCATATATTTT
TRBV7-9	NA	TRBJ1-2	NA	CASSSTAGQVYGYTF	TGTGCCAGCAGCTCCACAGCCGGACAAGTCTATGGCTACACCTTC
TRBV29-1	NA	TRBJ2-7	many	CSVVASTSSYEQYF	TGCAGCGTTGTTGCCAGCACCAGCTCCTACGAGCAGTACTTC
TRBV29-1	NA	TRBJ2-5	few	CSATGKEETQYF	TGCAGCGCCACAGGGAAAGAAGAGACCCAGTACTTC
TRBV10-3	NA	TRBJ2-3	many	CAITVAATDTQYF	TGTGCCATCACCGTAGCAGCCACAGATACGCAGTATTTT
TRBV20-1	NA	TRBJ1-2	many	CSAREYGYTF	TGCAGTGCACGGGAGTATGGCTACACCTTC
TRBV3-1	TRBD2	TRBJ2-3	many	CASSQKRGAWTDTQYF	TGTGCCAGCAGCCAAAAGCGGGGGGCGTGGACAGATACGCAGTATTTT
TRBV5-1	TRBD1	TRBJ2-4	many	CASSSGTGEDKNIQYF	TGCGCCAGCAGCTCAGGGACAGGGGAGGACAAAAACATTCAGTACTTC
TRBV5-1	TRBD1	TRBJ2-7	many	CASSLQGDLTYEQYF	TGCGCCAGCAGCCTACAGGGGGATTTGACCTACGAGCAGTACTTC
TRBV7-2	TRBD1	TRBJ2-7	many	CASSYVGTGSDEQYF	TGTGCCAGCAGCTATGTTGGGACAGGGTCCGACGAGCAGTACTTC
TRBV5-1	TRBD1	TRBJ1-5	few	CASSQQGLGNQPQHF	TGCGCCAGCAGTCAACAGGGGCTGGGGAATCAGCCCCAGCATTTT
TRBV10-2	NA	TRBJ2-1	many	CATDRTESNEQFF	TGCGCCACCGACCGGACGGAAAGCAATGAGCAGTTCTTC
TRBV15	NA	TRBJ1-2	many	CATSRLRTANYGYTF	TGTGCCACCAGCAGACTACGGACAGCTAACTATGGCTACACCTTC
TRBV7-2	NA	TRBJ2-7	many	CASSLRSYEQYF	TGTGCCAGCAGCTTACGTTCCTACGAGCAGTACTTC